The 26 T cell receptor beta chains given below trace back to one sample, sequenced in a study of blood T cell repertoires in COVID-19 (TCRdb year 2020). Library preparation was by the immunoSEQ multiplex PCR assay. TCRdb took over this immuneACCESS table, retaining in-frame rearrangements with V and J assigned. Such tables are incomplete; in checked studies, under half of the missing clones stem from an unresolved V gene, and the remainder is unexplained. Counted in this sample were over 400,000 clones; approximately 90% of them appeared once. The ten largest clones take up 1.4% of the sample. The specimen sequenced was peripheral blood. The receptors derive from a woman aged 30 to 39 with active or convalescent COVID-19.

CDR3 nucleotide sequence: TGTGCCAGCAGCTCGGGCTCTGGGGCCAACGTCCTGACTTTC. Its translation: CASSSGSGANVLTF. The chain combines TRBV7-8 with TRBJ2-6; D remains unclear. Trimming pared 4 bases from V and 0 bases from J, leaving 4 bases between. This CDR3 is 14 amino acids long. In germline, CDR1 is SGHVS, CDR2 FQNEAQ.

This chain connects TRBV28 to TRBJ1-1; the D is unclear. The CDR3 length is 15 residues. V was pared by 5 bases and J by 4 bases, with 17 bases between. Germline CDR1 reads MDHEN; CDR2 reads SYDVKM. The CDR3 region is CASSRRRAGGTEAFF. The CDR3 DNA reads TGTGCCAGCAGTCGCCGCCGGGCTGGAGGCACTGAAGCTTTCTTT. The whole variable domain, remainder taken from reference TRBV28 and TRBJ1-1, is DVKVTQSSRYLVKRTGEKVFLECVQDMDHENMFWYRQDPGLGLRLIYFSYDVKMKEKGDIPEGYSVSREKKERFSLILESASTNQTSMYLCASSRRRAGGTEAFFGQGTRLTVV.

The V gene is TRBV5-4, the J gene TRBJ2-3; 8 positions match TRBD2. Trimming at V came to 0 bases and at J to 3 bases, leaving 3 bases not matched to a gene. Germline CDR1 is SGHNT and CDR2 is YYREEE (reference sequence). CDR3 length: 15 residues. CDR3 bases: TGTGCCAGCAGCTTGGAACTAGCGGAGACAGATACGCAGTATTTT. Protein sequence: CASSLELAETDTQYF.

The chain carries TRBV6-5 and TRBJ1-4; TRBD1 might be the D (5 bases). The V and J ends lost 4 bases and 2 bases respectively, with 14 bases between them. The CDR3 sequence is 16 residues long. Germline lookup yields CDR1 MNHEY and CDR2 SVGAGI. CDR3 region: CASSFSWTSTNEKLFF. The CDR3 nucleotides read TGTGCCAGCAGTTTCTCATGGACAAGTACTAATGAAAAACTGTTTTTT.

The rearrangement uses TRBV10-1 and TRBJ1-1; possible D gene TRBD1, 5 bases. The CDR3 totals 14 residues. V was clipped by 4 bases and J by 1 base, with 10 bases between them. Germline values: CDR1 WNHNN, CDR2 SYGVQD (reference sequence). For the CDR3, the DNA is TGCGCCAGCAGTGTAAGTGGGGCGAACACTGAAGCTTTCTTT. Encoded protein: CASSVSGANTEAFF.

This clone was counted a single time. J is TRBJ1-2 and V is TRBV29-1; 7 bases align to TRBD1. CDR3 length: 14 residues. V shed 8 bases and J 0 bases; nucleotides not matched to a gene: 9. Germline loops: CDR1 SQVTM, CDR2 ANQGSEA. The CDR3 reads CSTLGTAANYGYTF. The CDR3 region has the DNA TGCAGCACCCTGGGGACAGCCGCTAACTATGGCTACACCTTC. Full variable domain (outside the CDR3, taken from reference TRBV29-1 and TRBJ1-2): SAVISQKPSRDICQRGTSLTIQCQVDSQVTMMFWYRQQPGQSLTLIATANQGSEATYESGFVIDKFPISRPNLTFSTLTVSNMSPEDSSIYLCSTLGTAANYGYTFGSGTRLTVV.

DNA for the CDR3: TGTGCCAGTAGTAGAGACAGGGCTCGGAGAGAGACCCAGTACTTC. Encoded protein: CASSRDRARRETQYF. The V call is TRBV19, the J call TRBJ2-5, with 7 bases aligning to TRBD1. The CDR3 covers 15 residues. Germline trimming cut 4 bases from V and 4 bases from J; bases unmatched to any gene: 9. CDR1 LNHDA and CDR2 SQIVND come from the germline V gene (reference sequence).

This clone is a singleton in its sample. CDR3 sequence reads: CASSNHNGELFF. The CDR3 DNA reads TGTGCCAGCAGTAACCACAACGGGGAGCTGTTTTTT. This chain links TRBV27 with TRBJ2-2; D ambiguous. Trimming cost V 5 bases and J 7 bases, with 8 bases left between them. Germline CDR1 is MNHEY and CDR2 is SMNVEV (reference sequence). The length of the CDR3 is 12 residues.

This clone appeared a few times. The V gene is TRBV10-3, the J gene TRBJ1-2; 7 bases are a match to TRBD1. The CDR3 consists of 13 residues. V trimming: 7 bases; J trimming: 5 bases; junction bases outside the gene matches: 7. Germline V gives CDR1 ENHRY, CDR2 SYGVKD. This chain's CDR3 is CAIKGTAYYGYTF. CDR3 bases: TGTGCCATCAAGGGGACAGCTTATTATGGCTACACCTTC.

This clone was detected only once. The chain carries TRBV10-3 and TRBJ1-3; 7 bases fit TRBD1. Trimming cost V 3 bases and J 0 bases; bases outside gene matches: 11. Germline V CDR1 and CDR2: ENHRY, SYGVKD. The CDR3 is 18 amino acids. The CDR3 bases are TGTGCCATCAGTGATGTTGTAGACAGGGACGCCTCTGGAAACACCATATATTTT. Encoded protein: CAISDVVDRDASGNTIYF.

V gene TRBV7-9 combines with J gene TRBJ1-2; TRBD1 matches at 7 bases. The germline V gene encodes CDR1 SEHNR and CDR2 FQNEAQ (reference sequence). The V segment lost 5 bases and the J segment 3 bases; nucleotides outside the gene matches: 15. This CDR3 is 17 amino acids long. The CDR3 nucleotides are TGTGCCAGCAGCACGGGCGCGACAGGGACCCAAGACTATGGCTACACCTTC. Residues: CASSTGATGTQDYGYTF. Supplemented by reference TRBV7-9 and TRBJ1-2, the full variable domain reads DTGVSQNPRHKITKRGQNVTFRCDPISEHNRLYWYRQTLGQGPEFLTYFQNEAQLEKSRLLSDRFSAERPKGSFSTLEIQRTEQGDSAMYLCASSTGATGTQDYGYTFGSGTRLTVV.

This sequence joins TRBV19 and TRBJ1-1, with a tentative D call TRBD1 (6 bases). Germline-derived CDR1 and CDR2 are LNHDA and SQIVND (reference sequence). This CDR3 is built from 16 residues. Trimming removed 5 bases at V and 1 base at J, with 17 bases between. Written as DNA, the CDR3 is TGTGCCAGTAGTGCCTCACACTTACAGGGGAACACTGAAGCTTTCTTT. Protein: CASSASHLQGNTEAFF.

This chain links TRBV27 with TRBJ2-3, with 10 bases aligning to TRBD2. The CDR3 consists of 15 residues. In germline, CDR1 is MNHEY, CDR2 SMNVEV (reference sequence). V was clipped by 8 bases and J by 2 bases; unmatched bases: 7. This CDR3 is CASWVGLADTDTQYF. The DNA of the CDR3 is TGTGCCAGCTGGGTAGGACTAGCGGACACAGATACGCAGTATTTT.

The V and J genes are TRBV29-1 and TRBJ2-2, with D possibly TRBD1 on 5 matching bases. Per germline, CDR1 SQVTM and CDR2 ANQGSEA. Trimming removed 2 bases at V and 4 bases at J, with 8 bases between. The CDR3 extends over 13 amino acids. The CDR3 region is CSVEQGFTGELFF. In DNA form, the CDR3 reads TGCAGCGTTGAACAGGGTTTCACCGGGGAGCTGTTTTTT.

The chain has TRBV27 and TRBJ1-5; 9 bases line up with TRBD1. The CDR3 runs to 14 residues. Unmatched junction bases numbered 4, after V lost 5 bases and J lost 5 bases. The germline V gene encodes CDR1 MNHEY and CDR2 SMNVEV (reference sequence). CDR3 nucleotide sequence: TGTGCCAGCAGTCACACAGGGGGCGATCAGCCCCAGCATTTT. Protein: CASSHTGGDQPQHF.

This chain links TRBV3-1 (or the pseudogene TRBV3-2) with TRBJ1-1, with D possibly being TRBD1 (6 bases). Germline V gene data show CDR1 as LGHDT and CDR2 as YNNKEL (reference sequence). This CDR3 contains 11 residues. Trimming removed 6 bases from V and 10 bases from J, with 12 bases in between. CDR3 sequence: CASRDGQSAFF. DNA for the CDR3: TGTGCCAGCAGAGATGGACAGTCAGCTTTCTTT.

This chain connects TRBV5-1 to TRBJ2-5, with 11 bases that match TRBD2. The CDR3 extends over 19 amino acids. V gave up 3 bases and J gave up 2 bases; unmatched junction bases: 15. CDR1 is SGHRS, CDR2 YFSETQ, per germline. The CDR3 DNA is TGCGCCAGCAGCTGGCCGGTAGCGGGAGGGCCAGGGGTACAAGAGACCCAGTACTTC. It is translated as CASSWPVAGGPGVQETQYF.

This clone has a handful of counts. Within the sample, other DNA sequences also encode this same CDR3. V and J are TRBV7-2 and TRBJ2-7; TRBD2 aligns across 7 bases. Trimming cost V 0 bases and J 3 bases; bases outside gene matches: 2. Germline-derived CDR1 and CDR2 are SGHTA and FQGNSA. The CDR3 totals 14 residues. Written as DNA, the CDR3 is TGTGCCAGCAGCTTAGCTCGGGGGGACTACGAGCAGTACTTC. Residues: CASSLARGDYEQYF.

V usage is TRBV5-1 and J usage is TRBJ2-7; 8 bases align to TRBD1. With V trimmed by 1 base and J by 2 bases, 5 bases remained unmatched. There are 15 residues in the CDR3. CDR1 SGHRS and CDR2 YFSETQ come from the germline V gene. CDR3 nucleotides: TGCGCCAGCAGCTTGATGGACAGGGAAGCCTACGAGCAGTACTTC. Amino acids: CASSLMDREAYEQYF.

The rearrangement joins TRBV24-1 to TRBJ1-6, with D possibly matching TRBD1 (5 bases). Germline V lookup: CDR1 KGHDR, CDR2 SFDVKD. Trimming stripped 0 bases from V and 8 bases from J, with 16 bases between. The CDR3 runs to 17 residues. The CDR3 nucleotides are TGTGCCACCAGTGATTTGCACTCCATGGGGGAGGATTCACCCCTCCACTTT. Amino acid sequence: CATSDLHSMGEDSPLHF.

This CDR3 reads CASSFGATGHYSPLHF. The CDR3 bases are TGTGCCAGCAGCTTTGGCGCGACGGGACACTATTCACCCCTCCACTTT. The chain employs TRBV7-9 and TRBJ1-6; D possibly corresponds to TRBD1 (6 bases). The CDR3 loop spans 16 amino acids. The germline CDR1 and CDR2 sequences are SEHNR and FQNEAQ (reference sequence). The V and J ends lost 3 bases and 8 bases respectively, with 17 bases between them.

This clone was counted a single time. The gene calls are TRBV7-9 and TRBJ1-4; tentatively, D is TRBD1 (6 bases). V lost 4 bases, J lost 7 bases, and 13 bases lay in between. The CDR3 loop spans 14 amino acids. Germline lookup yields CDR1 SEHNR and CDR2 FQNEAQ (reference sequence). CDR3 sequence (DNA): TGTGCCAGCAGCTCACCGGTGGGGGCTGAAAAACTGTTTTTT. Amino acid sequence: CASSSPVGAEKLFF.

The gene calls are TRBV7-9 and TRBJ1-2, with a weak D call TRBD1 (5 bases). Between the trimmed V and J ends, which lost 2 bases and 4 bases, there was a span of 11 bases. Looked up from germline, CDR1 is SEHNR and CDR2 is FQNEAQ (reference sequence). This CDR3 has 14 residues. The CDR3 DNA sequence: TGTGCCAGCAGCTTACTACAGGTCCTCTATGGCTACACCTTC. Residues: CASSLLQVLYGYTF.

This clone was picked up a small number of times. The chain recombines TRBV18 with TRBJ2-1, with TRBD2 as a possible D gene (6 bases). V was clipped by 8 bases and J by 8 bases, with 10 bases between them. Per germline, CDR1 KGHSH and CDR2 LQKENI. The CDR3 totals 11 residues. The CDR3 loop is CASASDHEQFF. CDR3 sequence (DNA): TGTGCCAGCGCTAGCGACCATGAGCAGTTCTTC.

This chain links TRBV5-5 with TRBJ1-1; D gene unclear. V shed 3 bases and J shed 0 bases, with 12 bases lying between them. Germline V CDR1 and CDR2: SGHKS, YYEKEE (reference sequence). The CDR3 has 15 residues. The CDR3 region has the DNA TGTGCCAGCAGCTCACACGATGCATTGAACACTGAAGCTTTCTTT. This sequence encodes CASSSHDALNTEAFF.

This clone showed up just once. The chain uses TRBV15 and TRBJ2-1; tentatively, D is TRBD1 (5 bases). The V gene's germline CDR1 is LNHNV and CDR2 YYDKDF (reference sequence). The germline V and J ends were trimmed by 5 bases and 8 bases, with 13 bases remaining between them. The CDR3 has 13 amino acids. For the CDR3, the DNA is TGTGCCACCAGCGTCAACAGGAAGGATGAGCAGTTCTTC. It translates to CATSVNRKDEQFF.